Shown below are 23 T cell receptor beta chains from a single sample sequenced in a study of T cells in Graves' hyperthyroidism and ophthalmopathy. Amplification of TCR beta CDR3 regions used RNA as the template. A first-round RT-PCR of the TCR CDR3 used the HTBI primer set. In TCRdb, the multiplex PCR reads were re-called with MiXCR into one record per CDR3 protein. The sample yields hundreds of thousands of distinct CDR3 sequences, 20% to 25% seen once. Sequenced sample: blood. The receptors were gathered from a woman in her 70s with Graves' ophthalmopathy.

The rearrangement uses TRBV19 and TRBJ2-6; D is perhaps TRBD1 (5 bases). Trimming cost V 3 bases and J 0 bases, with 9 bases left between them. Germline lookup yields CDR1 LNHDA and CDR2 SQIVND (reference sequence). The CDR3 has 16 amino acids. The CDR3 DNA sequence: TGTGCCAGTAGTATTCAGGGAAACTCTGGGGCCAACGTCCTGACTTTC. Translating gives CASSIQGNSGANVLTF.

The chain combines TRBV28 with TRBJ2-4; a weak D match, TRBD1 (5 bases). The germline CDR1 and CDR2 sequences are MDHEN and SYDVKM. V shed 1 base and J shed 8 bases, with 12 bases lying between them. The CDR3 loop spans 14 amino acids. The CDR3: CASSLLAGKHIQYF. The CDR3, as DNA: TGTGCCAGCAGTTTATTGGCAGGGAAACACATTCAGTACTTC. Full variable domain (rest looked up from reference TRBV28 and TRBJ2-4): DVKVTQSSRYLVKRTGEKVFLECVQDMDHENMFWYRQDPGLGLRLIYFSYDVKMKEKGDIPEGYSVSREKKERFSLILESASTNQTSMYLCASSLLAGKHIQYFGAGTRLSVL.

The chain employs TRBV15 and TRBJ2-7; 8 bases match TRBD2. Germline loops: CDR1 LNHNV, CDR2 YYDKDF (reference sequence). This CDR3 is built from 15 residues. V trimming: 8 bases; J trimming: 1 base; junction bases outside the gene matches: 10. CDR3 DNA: TGTGCCACCCCGGGGGGGCTAGAGTGGTCCTACGAGCAGTACTTC. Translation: CATPGGLEWSYEQYF.

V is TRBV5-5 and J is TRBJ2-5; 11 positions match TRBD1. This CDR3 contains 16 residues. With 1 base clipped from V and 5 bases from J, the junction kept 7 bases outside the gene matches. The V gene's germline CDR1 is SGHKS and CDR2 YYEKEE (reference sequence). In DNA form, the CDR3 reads TGTGCCAGCAGCTTGCGATCGGACAGGGGGCTTGAGACCCAGTACTTC. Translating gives CASSLRSDRGLETQYF.

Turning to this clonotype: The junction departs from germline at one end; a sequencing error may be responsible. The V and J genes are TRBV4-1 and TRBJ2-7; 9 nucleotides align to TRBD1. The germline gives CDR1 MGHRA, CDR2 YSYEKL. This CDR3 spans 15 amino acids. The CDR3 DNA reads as TGCGCCAGCAGCCGAACCGGGACAGGGCTCAACGAGCAGCACTTC. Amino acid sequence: CASSRTGTGLNEQHF.

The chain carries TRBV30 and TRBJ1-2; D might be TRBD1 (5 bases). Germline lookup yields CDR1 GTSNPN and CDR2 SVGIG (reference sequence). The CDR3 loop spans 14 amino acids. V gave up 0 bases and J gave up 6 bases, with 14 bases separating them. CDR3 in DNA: TGTGCCTGGAGTGTACGATTGCAGGGACATGGCTACACCTTC. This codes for CAWSVRLQGHGYTF.

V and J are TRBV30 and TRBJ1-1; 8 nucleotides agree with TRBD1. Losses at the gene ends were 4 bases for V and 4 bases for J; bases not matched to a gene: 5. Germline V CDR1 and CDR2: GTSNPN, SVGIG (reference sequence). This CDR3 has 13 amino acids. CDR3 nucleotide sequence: TGTGCCTGGACAGGGGGCAGAAGCACTGAAGCTTTCTTT. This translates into CAWTGGRSTEAFF.

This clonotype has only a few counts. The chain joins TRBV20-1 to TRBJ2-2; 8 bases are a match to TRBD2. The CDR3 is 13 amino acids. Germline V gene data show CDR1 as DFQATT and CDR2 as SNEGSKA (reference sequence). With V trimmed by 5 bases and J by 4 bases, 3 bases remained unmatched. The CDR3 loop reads CSADGRGTGELFF. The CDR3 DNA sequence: TGCAGTGCTGACGGGAGGGGCACCGGGGAGCTGTTTTTT.

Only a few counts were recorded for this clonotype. CDR3 nucleotide sequence: TGTGCCAGCAGTTTAGGACTAGCGGGAGGCTACTACGAGCAGTACTTC. This translates into CASSLGLAGGYYEQYF. The rearrangement uses TRBV12-3 or TRBV12-4 and TRBJ2-7; 13 nucleotides line up with TRBD2. CDR3 length equals 16 residues. The ends lost 1 base at V and 3 bases at J; junction bases unmatched: 3.

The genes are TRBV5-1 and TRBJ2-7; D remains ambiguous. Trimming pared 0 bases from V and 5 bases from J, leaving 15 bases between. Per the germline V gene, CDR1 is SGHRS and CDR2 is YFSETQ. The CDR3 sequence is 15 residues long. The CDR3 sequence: CASSLEAPAFDEQYF. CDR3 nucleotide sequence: TGCGCCAGCAGCTTGGAGGCTCCCGCTTTCGACGAGCAGTACTTC.

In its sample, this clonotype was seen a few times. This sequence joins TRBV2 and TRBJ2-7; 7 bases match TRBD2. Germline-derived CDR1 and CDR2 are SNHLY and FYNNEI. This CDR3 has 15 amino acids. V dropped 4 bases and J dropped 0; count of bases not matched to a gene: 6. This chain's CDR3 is CASSVSGLASYEQYF. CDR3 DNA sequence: TGTGCCAGCAGTGTTAGCGGGCTAGCCTCCTACGAGCAGTACTTC.

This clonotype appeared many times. This CDR3 is CASSLIDGGKLFF. CDR3 DNA: TGTGCCAGCAGTTTAATCGACGGGGGAAAACTGTTTTTT. This chain uses TRBV12-3 or TRBV12-4 with TRBJ1-4, with D tentatively TRBD1 (5 bases). This CDR3 comprises 13 residues. V was cut by 2 bases and J by 10 bases, with 11 bases left in between.

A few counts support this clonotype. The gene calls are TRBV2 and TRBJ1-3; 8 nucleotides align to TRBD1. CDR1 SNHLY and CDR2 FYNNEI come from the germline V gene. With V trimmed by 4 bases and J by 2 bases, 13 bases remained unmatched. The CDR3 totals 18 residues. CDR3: CASSVKGGQGWAGNTIYF. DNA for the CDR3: TGTGCCAGCAGTGTAAAGGGAGGACAGGGATGGGCTGGAAACACCATATATTTT.

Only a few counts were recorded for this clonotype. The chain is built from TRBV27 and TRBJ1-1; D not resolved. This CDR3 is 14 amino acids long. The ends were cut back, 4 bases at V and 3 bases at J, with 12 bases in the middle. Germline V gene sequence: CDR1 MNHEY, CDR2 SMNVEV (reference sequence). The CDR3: CASSSPDRYTEAFF. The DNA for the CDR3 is TGTGCCAGCAGTTCCCCAGATCGTTACACTGAAGCTTTCTTT.

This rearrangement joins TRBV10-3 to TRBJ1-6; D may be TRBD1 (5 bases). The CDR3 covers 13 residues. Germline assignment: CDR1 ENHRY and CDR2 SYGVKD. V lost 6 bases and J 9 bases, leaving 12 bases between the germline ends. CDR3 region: CAIRIDSASPLHF. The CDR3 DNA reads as TGTGCCATCAGGATCGACAGTGCTTCACCCCTCCACTTT.

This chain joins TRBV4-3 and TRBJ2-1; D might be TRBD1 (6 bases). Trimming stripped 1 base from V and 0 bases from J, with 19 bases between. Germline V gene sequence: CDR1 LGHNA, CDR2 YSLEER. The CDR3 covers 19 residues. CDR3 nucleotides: TGCGCCAGCAGCCAAGGCGTTAGCAGGGGATGGACCTCCTACAATGAGCAGTTCTTC. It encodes CASSQGVSRGWTSYNEQFF.

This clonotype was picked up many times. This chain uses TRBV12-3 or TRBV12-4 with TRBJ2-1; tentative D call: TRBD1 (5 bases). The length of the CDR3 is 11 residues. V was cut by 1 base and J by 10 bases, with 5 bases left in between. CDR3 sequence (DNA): TGTGCCAGCAGTTTAGGGACAGAGCAGTTCTTC. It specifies CASSLGTEQFF.

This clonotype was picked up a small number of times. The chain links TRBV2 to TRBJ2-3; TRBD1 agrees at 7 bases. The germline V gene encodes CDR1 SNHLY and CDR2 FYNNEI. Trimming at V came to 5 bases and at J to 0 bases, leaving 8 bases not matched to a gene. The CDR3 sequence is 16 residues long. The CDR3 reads CASSRDSLVSTDTQYF. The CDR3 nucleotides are TGTGCCAGCAGTCGGGACAGCTTAGTTAGCACAGATACGCAGTATTTT. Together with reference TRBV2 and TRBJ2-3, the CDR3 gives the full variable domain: EPEVTQTPSHQVTQMGQEVILRCVPISNHLYFYWYRQILGQKVEFLVSFYNNEISEKSEIFDDQFSVERPDGSNFTLKIRSTKLEDSAMYFCASSRDSLVSTDTQYFGPGTRLTVL.

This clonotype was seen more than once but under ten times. The CDR3 DNA reads TGTGCCAGCAGCCCAGGGTTTGGGACCACTGAAGCTTTCTTT. It codes for CASSPGFGTTEAFF. The chain couples TRBV11-2 to TRBJ1-1, with D maybe TRBD1 (5 bases). The CDR3 length is 14 residues. V dropped 5 bases and J dropped 4 bases, with 14 bases sitting between them. Germline-derived CDR1 and CDR2 are SGHAT and FQNNGV.

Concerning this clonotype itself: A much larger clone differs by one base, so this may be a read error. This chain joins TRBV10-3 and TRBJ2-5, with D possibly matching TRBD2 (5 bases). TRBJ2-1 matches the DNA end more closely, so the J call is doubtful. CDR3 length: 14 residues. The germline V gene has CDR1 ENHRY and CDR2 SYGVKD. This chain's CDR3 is CAISERGAQETQFF. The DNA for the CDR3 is TGTGCCATCAGTGAGCGGGGAGCCCAAGAGACCCAGTTCTTC.

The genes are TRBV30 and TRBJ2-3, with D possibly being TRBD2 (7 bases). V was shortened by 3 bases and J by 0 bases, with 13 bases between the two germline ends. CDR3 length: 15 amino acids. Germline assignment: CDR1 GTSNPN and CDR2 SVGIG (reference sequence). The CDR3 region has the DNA TGTGCCTGGAGCCGGGGGCGGGGGAGCACAGATACGCAGTATTTT. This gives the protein CAWSRGRGSTDTQYF. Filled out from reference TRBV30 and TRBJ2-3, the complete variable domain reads SQTIHQWPATLVQPVGSPLSLECTVEGTSNPNLYWYRQAAGRGLQLLFYSVGIGQISSEVPQNLSASRPQDRQFILSSKKLLLSDSGFYLCAWSRGRGSTDTQYFGPGTRLTVL.

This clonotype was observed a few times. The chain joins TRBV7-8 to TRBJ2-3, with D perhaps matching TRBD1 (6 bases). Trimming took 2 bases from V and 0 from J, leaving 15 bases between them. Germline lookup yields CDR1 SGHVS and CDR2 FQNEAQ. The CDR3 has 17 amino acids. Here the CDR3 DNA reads TGTGCCAGCAGCTTATACCCCCGGACAGCTAGCACAGATACGCAGTATTTT. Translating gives CASSLYPRTASTDTQYF.

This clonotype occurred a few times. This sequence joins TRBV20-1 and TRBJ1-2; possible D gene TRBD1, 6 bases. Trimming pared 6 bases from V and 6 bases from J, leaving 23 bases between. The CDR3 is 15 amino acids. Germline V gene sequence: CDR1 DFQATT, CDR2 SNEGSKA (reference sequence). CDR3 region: CSARQDRAFLHGYTF. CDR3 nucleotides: TGCAGTGCCAGGCAGGACAGAGCTTTTTTGCATGGCTACACCTTC.